Listed below are T cell receptor beta chains from one sample, sequenced in a study of blood T cell repertoires in COVID-19. The repertoire was sequenced with immunoSEQ multiplex PCR; TCRdb's copy has only in-frame clones and lacks some. This table holds approximately 240,000 clones, approximately 86% found once. Material for sequencing was peripheral blood. The receptors here all came from a woman younger than 45 who had recovered from COVID-19. Both conserved end residues are part of each CDR3. D genes are given only for firm matches. Some rows have no size entry. The others give once, few or many, or a class for an expanded clone.

j_gene	abundance	v_gene	d_gene	CDR3nt	CDR3aa
TRBJ2-2	once	TRBV30	NA	TGTGCCTGGAGTGTAAGGGGTACTACCGGGGAGCTGTTTTTT	CAWSVRGTTGELFF
TRBJ2-2	NA	TRBV9	TRBD2	TGTGCCAGCAGCGTAGATGGATTAGCGGGGAGGGACACCGGGGAGCTGTTTTTT	CASSVDGLAGRDTGELFF
TRBJ2-3	once	TRBV3-1/TRBV3-2	NA	TGTGCCAGCAGCCGAGGACAGATCACAGATACGCAGTATTTT	CASSRGQITDTQYF
TRBJ2-7	NA	TRBV5-1	TRBD2	TGCGCCAGCAGCTTGGAAATTAGCGGGGGCCTATACGAGCAGTACTTC	CASSLEISGGLYEQYF
TRBJ2-2	NA	TRBV11-3	NA	TGTGCCAGCAGCTTAGGAAGGGGCGCCGGGGAGCTGTTTTTT	CASSLGRGAGELFF
TRBJ2-7	NA	TRBV5-6	TRBD2	TGTGCCAGCAGCTTCGGACTAGCGGGGGGCTACGAGCAGTACTTC	CASSFGLAGGYEQYF
TRBJ2-5	once	TRBV12-3/TRBV12-4	NA	TGTGCCAGCAGCAACCGGGACCAAGAGACCCAGTACTTC	CASSNRDQETQYF
TRBJ2-1	NA	TRBV2	TRBD2	TGTGCCAGCAGTGGCTCTAGCGGGGGGCCGATATCCTACAATGAGCAGTTCTTC	CASSGSSGGPISYNEQFF
TRBJ1-6	NA	TRBV4-2	TRBD1	TGTGCCAGCAGCCTTCAATGGCGGACAGGTGACCATTCACCCCTCCACTTT	CASSLQWRTGDHSPLHF
TRBJ2-6	NA	TRBV5-6	TRBD1	TGTGCCAGCAGCCTAAGACAGGGCCTCTCTGGGGCCAACGTCCTGACTTTC	CASSLRQGLSGANVLTF
TRBJ1-1	NA	TRBV2	NA	TGTGCCAGCAGTGAATTGGCCAGGATGAACACTGAAGCTTTCTTT	CASSELARMNTEAFF
TRBJ1-1	NA	TRBV4-2	NA	TGTGCCAGCAGCCAAGATCAGTGGAACACTGAAGCTTTCTTT	CASSQDQWNTEAFF
TRBJ1-2	NA	TRBV29-1	TRBD1	TGCAGCGTTGAAGGGAGGGACAGTTGGCACTATGGCTACACCTTC	CSVEGRDSWHYGYTF
TRBJ1-1	NA	TRBV7-9	NA	TGTGCCAGCAGCTTAGGGGCAGGTGAAGCTTTCTTT	CASSLGAGEAFF
TRBJ2-5	NA	TRBV5-4	TRBD2	TGTGCCAGCAGTCTAACGGGGGGGCTGGCGGAGACCCAGTACTTC	CASSLTGGLAETQYF
TRBJ1-5	NA	TRBV6-5	TRBD1	TGTGCCAGCAGTCCTACAGGGGGCGTCAATCAGCCCCAGCATTTT	CASSPTGGVNQPQHF
TRBJ2-5	NA	TRBV29-1	TRBD1	TGCAGCGTTGAAGTGGGACAGGTTCGAGAGACCCAGTACTTC	CSVEVGQVRETQYF
TRBJ2-5	NA	TRBV2	TRBD2	TGTGCCAGCCTTAGCGGGGGGGCCGGGGAGACCCAGTACTTC	CASLSGGAGETQYF
TRBJ2-3	NA	TRBV19	TRBD2	TGTGCCAGTAGGACGACAAGCGGGGTCGCTAGCACAGATACGCAGTATTTT	CASRTTSGVASTDTQYF